Described below is a single T cell receptor beta chain sequence and its context. Germline V CDR1 and CDR2: WSHSY, SAAADI. This CDR3 has 13 residues. The V gene lost 7 bases and the J gene lost 4 bases, with 11 bases spanning the gap. This entry belongs to a study of blood T cell repertoires in COVID-19. Only in-frame clones appear in the TCRdb table, and some are missing; sequencing was by immunoSEQ multiplex PCR. Altogether approximately 100,000 clones are present, around nine tenths being singletons, with the ten largest covering around 3.1%. The sample was peripheral blood. V is TRBV10-2 and J is TRBJ1-3, with D possibly being TRBD1 (6 bases). The clonotype comes from a man aged 50 to 59 in a cohort sampled during active COVID-19. The CDR3 sequence is CASTGTTGNTIYF. As DNA, the CDR3 is TGCGCCAGCACCGGGACAACCGGAAACACCATATATTTT.